What follows are 30 T cell receptor beta chains derived from one specimen sequenced in a study of cytomegalovirus exposure and HLA in healthy donors. Sequencing was performed with immunoSEQ multiplex PCR; in TCRdb, only in-frame clones are kept and a portion is missing. The table lists about 130,000 clones, around 89% of them singletons. The sequenced sample was PBMCs. The receptor source for this set is a woman in her thirties in good health and CMV-seropositive.

J is TRBJ2-3 and V is TRBV7-9; D is unresolved. The CDR3 is 12 amino acids. Germline lookup yields CDR1 SEHNR and CDR2 FQNEAQ (reference sequence). V was clipped by 8 bases and J by 5 bases, with 11 bases between them. CDR3 DNA sequence: TGTGCCAGCTCAGGCTCTCTAGATACGCAGTATTTT. The encoded protein is CASSGSLDTQYF.

This chain connects TRBV28 to TRBJ1-2; TRBD1 is a possible D gene (6 bases). The V end lost 2 bases, the J end lost 4 bases, and 14 bases lay between the germline ends. CDR1 MDHEN and CDR2 SYDVKM come from the germline V gene. The CDR3 loop spans 15 amino acids. The CDR3 DNA reads as TGTGCCAGCAGTTTAAGTCCAGGGGCGGGCTATGGCTACACCTTC. Its translation: CASSLSPGAGYGYTF.

J is TRBJ1-5 and V is TRBV7-2, with D possibly TRBD1 on 6 matching bases. V was shortened by 8 bases and J by 5 bases, with 16 bases between the two germline ends. This CDR3 comprises 14 residues. In germline, CDR1 is SGHTA, CDR2 FQGNSA. The CDR3 is CASGRGGRYQPQHF. The CDR3, as DNA: TGTGCCAGCGGACGGGGGGGGCGGTATCAGCCCCAGCATTTT.

This chain joins TRBV6-6 and TRBJ1-1; D possibly corresponds to TRBD1 (6 bases). V gave up 6 bases and J gave up 6 bases, with 14 bases separating them. Germline lookup yields CDR1 MNHNY and CDR2 SVGAGI (reference sequence). CDR3 length equals 13 residues. CDR3 bases: TGTGCCAGCAGCAATACCCGGACAGCTGAAGCTTTCTTT. Its protein product is CASSNTRTAEAFF.

The chain is built from TRBV9 and TRBJ2-3; a weak D match, TRBD2 (6 bases). Looked up from germline, CDR1 is SGDLS and CDR2 is YYNGEE. The CDR3 has 15 residues. Trimming removed 0 bases from V and 0 bases from J, with 8 bases in between. The CDR3 DNA follows: TGTGCCAGCAGCGTAGTGGGGGGTAGCACAGATACGCAGTATTTT. Encoded protein: CASSVVGGSTDTQYF. Looking up the rest from reference TRBV9 and TRBJ2-3 gives the full variable domain: DSGVTQTPKHLITATGQRVTLRCSPRSGDLSVYWYQQSLDQGLQFLIQYYNGEERAKGNILERFSAQQFPDLHSELNLSSLELGDSALYFCASSVVGGSTDTQYFGPGTRLTVL.

J is TRBJ2-5 and V is TRBV18; possible D gene TRBD1, 6 bases. This CDR3 is 15 amino acids long. The germline V gene encodes CDR1 KGHSH and CDR2 LQKENI. Trimming took 5 bases from V and 0 from J, leaving 13 bases between them. CDR3 amino acids: CASSLPGVNQETQYF. The CDR3 bases are TGTGCCAGCTCATTGCCAGGGGTCAACCAAGAGACCCAGTACTTC.

The V gene is TRBV4-1, the J gene TRBJ2-3; possible D gene TRBD1, 6 bases. Trimming cost V 0 bases and J 1 base, with 14 bases left between them. The CDR3 totals 17 residues. Germline assignment: CDR1 MGHRA and CDR2 YSYEKL. The CDR3 reads CASSQERGSGGTDTQYF. The CDR3, as DNA: TGCGCCAGCAGCCAAGAAAGGGGGAGCGGTGGCACAGATACGCAGTATTTT.

The CDR3 region is CASSYSGGVGQPQHF. As DNA, the CDR3 is TGTGCCAGCAGTTACTCCGGGGGTGTAGGACAGCCCCAGCATTTT. The genes are TRBV6-5 and TRBJ1-5; D is possibly TRBD1 (5 bases). Germline V CDR1 and CDR2: MNHEY, SVGAGI. The CDR3 consists of 15 residues. Trimming removed 0 bases at V and 7 bases at J, with 13 bases between.

The chain links TRBV7-2 to TRBJ2-7; 8 positions agree with TRBD2. The V gene end was trimmed by 6 bases and the J gene end by 4 bases; junction bases not matched to a gene: 8. Germline V CDR1 and CDR2: SGHTA, FQGNSA. The CDR3 covers 14 residues. Here the CDR3 reads CASSFQRGQYEQYF. The CDR3 DNA follows: TGTGCCAGCAGTTTTCAGCGGGGGCAGTACGAGCAGTACTTC. The whole variable domain, remainder taken from reference TRBV7-2 and TRBJ2-7, is GAGVSQSPSNKVTEKGKDVELRCDPISGHTALYWYRQSLGQGLEFLIYFQGNSAPDKSGLPSDRFSAERTGGSVSTLTIQRTQQEDSAVYLCASSFQRGQYEQYFGPGTRLTVT.

V usage is TRBV7-9 and J usage is TRBJ1-4; maybe TRBD1 (5 bases). This CDR3 contains 14 residues. CDR1 and CDR2 (germline): SEHNR, FQNEAQ (reference sequence). Deletions cut 2 bases from V and 4 bases from J, with 8 bases between. Here the CDR3 reads CASSLLGVNEKLFF. Here the CDR3 DNA reads TGTGCCAGCAGCTTATTAGGGGTTAATGAAAAACTGTTTTTT.

This rearrangement joins TRBV4-1 to TRBJ2-5; weak D call: TRBD1 (5 bases). V was clipped by 4 bases and J by 1 base, with 16 bases between them. There are 16 residues in the CDR3. Per germline, CDR1 MGHRA and CDR2 YSYEKL. The CDR3 loop is CASSPTTAQFQETQYF. The CDR3 DNA reads as TGCGCCAGCAGCCCTACGACAGCCCAATTCCAAGAGACCCAGTACTTC.

The chain joins TRBV5-4 to TRBJ1-1; TRBD1 is a possible D gene (5 bases). Germline values: CDR1 SGHNT, CDR2 YYREEE (reference sequence). Trimming took 0 bases from V and 3 from J, leaving 6 bases between them. The CDR3 has 13 residues. CDR3 residues: CASSLGQYTEAFF. The DNA for the CDR3 is TGTGCCAGCAGCTTGGGACAGTACACTGAAGCTTTCTTT.

The sample holds one count of this clone. The CDR3 loop reads CASSQENQPQHF. The CDR3, as DNA: TGTGCCAGCAGTCAGGAAAATCAGCCCCAGCATTTT. V usage is TRBV28 and J usage is TRBJ1-5; no definite D call. The germline V gene has CDR1 MDHEN and CDR2 SYDVKM. Deletions cut 5 bases from V and 4 bases from J, with 6 bases between. The CDR3 extends over 12 amino acids.

J is TRBJ2-1 and V is TRBV11-2, with a possible D match to TRBD2 (5 bases). V was trimmed by 5 bases and J by 7 bases, leaving 15 bases between them. The CDR3 totals 14 residues. Germline values: CDR1 SGHAT, CDR2 FQNNGV. CDR3 DNA sequence: TGTGCCAGCAGCCTCGGCGGGCCACGGAATGAGCAGTTCTTC. Residues: CASSLGGPRNEQFF.

The chain carries TRBV6-1 and TRBJ2-7; 7 bases are a match to TRBD1. Trimming at V came to 6 bases and at J to 2 bases, leaving 7 bases not matched to a gene. This CDR3 has 14 residues. From germline, CDR1 is MNHNS and CDR2 SASEGT. The CDR3 protein is CASRPGQLAYEQYF. In nucleotides, the CDR3 is TGTGCCAGCAGGCCGGGACAGTTAGCCTACGAGCAGTACTTC.

This clone has only one observation. V is TRBV28 and J is TRBJ2-5, with 9 bases that match TRBD1. V dropped 5 bases and J dropped 4; count of bases not matched to a gene: 11. The CDR3 is 16 residues long. Per germline, CDR1 MDHEN and CDR2 SYDVKM. DNA of the CDR3: TGTGCCAGCAGTACCTCCGGGACAGGGTTCCGAGAGACCCAGTACTTC. This sequence encodes CASSTSGTGFRETQYF. The whole variable domain, filled in from reference TRBV28 and TRBJ2-5, reads DVKVTQSSRYLVKRTGEKVFLECVQDMDHENMFWYRQDPGLGLRLIYFSYDVKMKEKGDIPEGYSVSREKKERFSLILESASTNQTSMYLCASSTSGTGFRETQYFGPGTRLLVL.

The V gene is TRBV28, the J gene TRBJ1-1, with 8 bases matching TRBD1. This CDR3 has 15 amino acids. CDR1 MDHEN and CDR2 SYDVKM come from the germline V gene. Trimming cost V 6 bases and J 4 bases; bases outside gene matches: 10. Here the CDR3 reads CASRLAGGAGTEAFF. The CDR3 bases are TGTGCCAGCAGGTTAGCAGGGGGCGCAGGCACTGAAGCTTTCTTT.

This chain links TRBV10-3 with TRBJ2-1; 9 bases map to TRBD2. The germline V gene encodes CDR1 ENHRY and CDR2 SYGVKD. Trimming removed 11 bases from V and 4 bases from J; junction bases left unmatched: 6. This CDR3 comprises 13 residues. The CDR3 region is CASQAGGYNEQFF. In DNA, the CDR3 is TGTGCCTCCCAAGCGGGGGGTTACAATGAGCAGTTCTTC.

CDR3 amino acids: CASSPVKETQYF. CDR3 DNA sequence: TGTGCCAGCAGTCCGGTGAAAGAGACCCAGTACTTC. The V and J genes are TRBV6-6 and TRBJ2-5, with D uncertain. The CDR3 totals 12 residues. Germline values: CDR1 MNHNY, CDR2 SVGAGI (reference sequence). Trimming cost V 5 bases and J 3 bases, with 7 bases left between them.

The V call is TRBV18, the J call TRBJ1-1; perhaps TRBD1 as D (6 bases). This CDR3 spans 15 amino acids. CDR1 and CDR2 from the germline V gene are KGHSH and LQKENI. The V end lost 8 bases, the J end lost 2 bases, and 18 bases lay between the germline ends. As DNA, the CDR3 is TGTGCCAGCACCAAGGACAGAAATCTAAACACTGAAGCTTTCTTT. This encodes CASTKDRNLNTEAFF.

The chain recombines TRBV23-1 with TRBJ2-4, with D possibly being TRBD2 (6 bases). TRBV23-1 is labeled an ORF, and its function is uncertain. Between the trimmed V and J ends, which lost 2 bases and 3 bases, there was a span of 14 bases. The CDR3 length is 16 residues. The CDR3 nucleotides are TGCGCCAGCAGTCAACGGGAGCATGGGGGCAAAAACATTCAGTACTTC. Amino acids: CASSQREHGGKNIQYF.

The chain joins TRBV7-9 to TRBJ2-5; no definite D call. The CDR3 contains 15 residues. Trimming shortened V by 0 bases and J by 2 bases, and 10 bases separated the two germline ends. Germline values: CDR1 SEHNR, CDR2 FQNEAQ (reference sequence). DNA of the CDR3: TGTGCCAGCAGCTTAGCCGCAGGCCGGCAAGAGACCCAGTACTTC. It is translated as CASSLAAGRQETQYF.

The rearrangement uses TRBV5-1 and TRBJ2-3; possibly TRBD2 for D (5 bases). Germline CDR1 reads SGHRS; CDR2 reads YFSETQ. Trimming removed 0 bases at V and 1 base at J, with 9 bases between. The CDR3 consists of 15 residues. The DNA for the CDR3 is TGCGCCAGCAGCTTGGCTTGGCGGGGCACAGATACGCAGTATTTT. Its protein product is CASSLAWRGTDTQYF.

The chain's CDR3 is CASSQDLDRAYNEQFF. CDR3 nucleotide sequence: TGCGCCAGCAGCCAAGATCTGGACAGGGCCTACAATGAGCAGTTCTTC. The chain employs TRBV4-1 and TRBJ2-1; TRBD1 agrees at 8 bases. This CDR3 has 16 amino acids. The germline V gene has CDR1 MGHRA and CDR2 YSYEKL. With 0 bases clipped from V and 2 bases from J, the junction kept 3 bases outside the gene matches.

The rearrangement uses TRBV28 and TRBJ1-2; TRBD1 agrees at 8 bases. The germline V gene has CDR1 MDHEN and CDR2 SYDVKM. V shed 4 bases, J shed 2 bases, and the junction held 6 bases outside the gene matches. There are 15 residues in the CDR3. CDR3 loop: CASSSLGQVNYGYTF. CDR3 nucleotide sequence: TGTGCCAGCAGTTCCCTGGGACAGGTGAACTATGGCTACACCTTC.

The V call is TRBV10-1, the J call TRBJ2-1, with 10 nucleotides matching TRBD1. The junction had 4 bases not matched to a gene; V was cut back by 4 bases and J by 4 bases. The CDR3 runs to 15 residues. From germline, CDR1 is WNHNN and CDR2 SYGVQD (reference sequence). The CDR3: CASSARTGGYNEQFF. DNA for the CDR3: TGCGCCAGCAGTGCCCGGACAGGGGGGTACAATGAGCAGTTCTTC.

This rearrangement joins TRBV6-5 to TRBJ1-1; 8 positions match TRBD1. CDR3 length: 14 residues. Germline V CDR1 and CDR2: MNHEY, SVGAGI. J lost 4 bases, V lost 6 bases, and 7 bases had no gene match. CDR3 DNA: TGTGCCAGCAGAAGGACAGGGTCGGGCACTGAAGCTTTCTTT. Translating it yields CASRRTGSGTEAFF.

This chain joins TRBV4-1 and TRBJ1-5; TRBD1 aligns across 7 bases. The V segment lost 5 bases and the J segment 4 bases; nucleotides outside the gene matches: 11. CDR3 length equals 16 residues. The germline V gene encodes CDR1 MGHRA and CDR2 YSYEKL. CDR3 sequence reads: CASSARQGVGNQPQHF. CDR3 DNA: TGCGCCAGCAGCGCTAGACAGGGCGTCGGAAATCAGCCCCAGCATTTT.

The V and J genes are TRBV19 and TRBJ1-2; the D gene is possibly TRBD1 (5 bases). The V gene's germline CDR1 is LNHDA and CDR2 SQIVND (reference sequence). This CDR3 has 14 residues. Trimming left V 6 bases short and J 3 bases short, with 14 bases between. The CDR3 spells CASRRRGFDYGYTF. The CDR3 DNA reads TGTGCCAGTAGAAGAAGGGGTTTCGACTATGGCTACACCTTC.

The CDR3 region is CASSEGLRSYEQYF. DNA of the CDR3: TGTGCCAGCAGTGAAGGGTTGAGGTCTTACGAGCAGTACTTC. The V gene is TRBV2, the J gene TRBJ2-7; D gene ambiguous. Germline V gives CDR1 SNHLY, CDR2 FYNNEI. The V end was cut by 1 base, the J end by 4 bases, with 11 bases between. The CDR3 spans 14 residues.